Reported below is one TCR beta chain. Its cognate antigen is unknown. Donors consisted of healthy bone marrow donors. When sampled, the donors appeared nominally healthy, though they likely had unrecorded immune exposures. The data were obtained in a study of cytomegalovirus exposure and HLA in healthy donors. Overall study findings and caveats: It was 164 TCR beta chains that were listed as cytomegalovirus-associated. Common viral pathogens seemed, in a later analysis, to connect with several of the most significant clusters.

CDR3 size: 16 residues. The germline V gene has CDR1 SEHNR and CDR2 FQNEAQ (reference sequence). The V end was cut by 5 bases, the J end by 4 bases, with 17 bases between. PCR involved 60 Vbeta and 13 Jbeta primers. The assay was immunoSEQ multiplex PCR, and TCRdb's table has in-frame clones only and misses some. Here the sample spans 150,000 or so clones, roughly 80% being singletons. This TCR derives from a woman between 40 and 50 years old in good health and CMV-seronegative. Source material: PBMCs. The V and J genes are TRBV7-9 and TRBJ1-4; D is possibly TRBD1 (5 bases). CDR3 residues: CASSPGGFMGNEKLFF. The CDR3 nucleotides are TGTGCCAGCAGCCCCGGGGGGTTTATGGGTAATGAAAAACTGTTTTTT.